The entry below describes one T cell receptor beta chain. Some clones are missing from TCRdb's copy, which holds only in-frame ones; the method was immunoSEQ multiplex PCR. The sample consists of 150,000 to 200,000 clones, roughly 80% of them appearing once. This sample was included in a study of blood T cell repertoires in COVID-19. Patients from Seattle were sampled longitudinally, starting during active infection. The TCR was taken from a woman of 80 years or more with COVID-19, enrolled during active disease. The sample taken for sequencing was peripheral blood.

CDR3 sequence reads: CASSQPPGTSGIYEQYF. CDR3 sequence (DNA): TGTGCCAGCAGCCAACCCCCCGGGACTAGCGGGATCTACGAGCAGTACTTC. This chain joins TRBV7-9 and TRBJ2-7; the match to TRBD2 covers 13 bases. The J segment lost 3 bases and the V segment lost 5 bases, leaving 10 bases of the junction unmatched. The CDR3 has 17 amino acids. CDR1 is SEHNR and CDR2 is FQNEAQ in the germline V gene (reference sequence).